This T cell receptor (beta chain) was retrieved from a study of T cell clonotyping in hematopoietic cell transplantation. Whole-study results and caveats: Without cell sorting, CD4 versus CD8 contributions remain unresolved. After transplant, recipient diversity fell while pathologically expanded clonotypes grew through day 180. Higher Inverse Simpson Index values in graft donor and pretransplant recipient predicted broader posttransplant TCR diversity.

Recipient blood drawn about 28 days pretransplant and days 30, 100, 180 after. On this clone itself: Its antigen is unidentified.

TCRdb keeps only in-frame clones here, not all; method: immunoSEQ multiplex PCR. The sample includes about 5,000 clones, around 70% of them seen just once. V was pared by 0 bases and J by 0 bases, with 6 bases between. Germline-derived CDR1 and CDR2 are MNHNY and SVGAGI (reference sequence). CDR3 length: 15 residues. This rearrangement joins TRBV6-6 to TRBJ2-4; D ambiguous. The material was PBMCs, obtained 100 days after allogeneic stem cell transplant. The TCR comes from a female patient aged 50-60 years who had an allogeneic stem cell transplant, so the T cells may come from the graft donor. Some clones in this sample may be carry-over from other donors' samples. CDR3 loop: CASSYSAAAKNIQYF. The CDR3 DNA reads TGTGCCAGCAGTTACTCCGCGGCAGCCAAAAACATTCAGTACTTC.